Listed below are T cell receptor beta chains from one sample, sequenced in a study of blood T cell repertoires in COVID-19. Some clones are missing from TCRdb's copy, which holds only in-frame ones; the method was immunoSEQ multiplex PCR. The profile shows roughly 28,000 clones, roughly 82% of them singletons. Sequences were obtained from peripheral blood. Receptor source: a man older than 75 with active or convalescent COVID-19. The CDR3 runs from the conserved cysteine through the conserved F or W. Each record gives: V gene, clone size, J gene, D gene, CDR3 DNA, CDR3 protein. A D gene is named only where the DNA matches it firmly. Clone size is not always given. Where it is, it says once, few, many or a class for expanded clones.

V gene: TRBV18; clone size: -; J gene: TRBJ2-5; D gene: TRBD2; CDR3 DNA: TGTGCCAGCTCACCACCGTTTAGCGGGGTTGAGACCCAGTACTTC; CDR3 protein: CASSPPFSGVETQYF
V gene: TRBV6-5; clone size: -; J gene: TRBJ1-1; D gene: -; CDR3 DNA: TGTGCCAGCAGTCCCTACCCTGAAGCTTTCTTT; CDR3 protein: CASSPYPEAFF
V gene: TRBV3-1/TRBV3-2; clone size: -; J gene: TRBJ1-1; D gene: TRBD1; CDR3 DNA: TGTGCCAGCAGGGGGACAGGGTCGGTTAACACTGAAGCTTTCTTT; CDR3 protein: CASRGTGSVNTEAFF
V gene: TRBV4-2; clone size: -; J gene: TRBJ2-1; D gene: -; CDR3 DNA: TGTGCCAGCAGCCAAGATTCACCAGGGTGGGCTGCCAATGAGCAGTTCTTC; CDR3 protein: CASSQDSPGWAANEQFF
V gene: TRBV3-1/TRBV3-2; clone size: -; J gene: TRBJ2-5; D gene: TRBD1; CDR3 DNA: TGTGCCAGCAGCATCTGGGACAGGGTGGGTGAGACCCAGTACTTC; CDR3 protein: CASSIWDRVGETQYF
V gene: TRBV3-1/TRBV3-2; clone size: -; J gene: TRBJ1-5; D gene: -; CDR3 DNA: TGTGCCAGCAGCCAACGTGGCGGGGCCGGCAATCAGCCCCAGCATTTT; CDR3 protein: CASSQRGGAGNQPQHF
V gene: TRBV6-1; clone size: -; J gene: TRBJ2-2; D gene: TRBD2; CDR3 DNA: TGTGCCAGCAGTGAAGGACTAGCTGGCACCGGGGAGCTGTTTTTT; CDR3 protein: CASSEGLAGTGELFF
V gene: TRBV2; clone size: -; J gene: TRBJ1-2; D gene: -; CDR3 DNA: TGTGCCAGCAGTGAAGGGGGCGGCTATGGCTACACCTTC; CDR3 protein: CASSEGGGYGYTF
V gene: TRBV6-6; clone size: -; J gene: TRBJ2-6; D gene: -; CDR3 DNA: TGTGCCAGCAGTTCCTTCGCAGGGTCCGGGGCCAACGTCCTGACTTTC; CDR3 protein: CASSSFAGSGANVLTF
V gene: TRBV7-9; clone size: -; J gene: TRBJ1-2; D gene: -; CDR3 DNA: TGTGCCAGCAGCGGCACAGGAAACTATGGCTACACCTTC; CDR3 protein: CASSGTGNYGYTF
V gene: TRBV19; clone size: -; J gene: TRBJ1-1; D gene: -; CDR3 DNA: TGTGCCAGTAGTTTTCAGAGGGACACTGAAGCTTTCTTT; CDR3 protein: CASSFQRDTEAFF
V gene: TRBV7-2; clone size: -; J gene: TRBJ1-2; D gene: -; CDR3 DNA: TGTGCCAGCAGCTCTCCGGCCGGAGCATATGGCTACACCTTC; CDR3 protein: CASSSPAGAYGYTF
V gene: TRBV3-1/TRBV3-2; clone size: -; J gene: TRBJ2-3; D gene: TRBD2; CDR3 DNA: TGTGCCAGCAGCGGGGGGGGGACTAGCGGGAGCAAGTATGGCACAGATACGCAGTATTTT; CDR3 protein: CASSGGGTSGSKYGTDTQYF
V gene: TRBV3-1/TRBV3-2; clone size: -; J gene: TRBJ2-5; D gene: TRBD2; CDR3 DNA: TGTGCCAGCAGCCCGCGGACTAGCGGGAGGGCCATGGAGACCCAGTACTTC; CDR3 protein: CASSPRTSGRAMETQYF
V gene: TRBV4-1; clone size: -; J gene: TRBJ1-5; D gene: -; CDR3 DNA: TGCGCCAGCAGCCAACCAGGCGGGACCGCGAATAGCAATCAGCCCCAGCATTTT; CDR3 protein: CASSQPGGTANSNQPQHF
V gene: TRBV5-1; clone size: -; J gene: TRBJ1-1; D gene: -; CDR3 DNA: TGCGCCAGCAGGGACAATGGGAACACTGAAGCTTTCTTT; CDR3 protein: CASRDNGNTEAFF
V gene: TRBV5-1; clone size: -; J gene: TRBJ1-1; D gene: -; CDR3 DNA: TGCGCCAGCAGTAATGCAGGTTTGAACACTGAAGCTTTCTTT; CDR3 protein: CASSNAGLNTEAFF
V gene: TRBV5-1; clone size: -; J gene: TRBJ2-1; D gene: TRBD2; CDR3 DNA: TGCGCCAGCAGCCTCCGACTAAGCGGGGGTAATAATGAGCAGTTCTTC; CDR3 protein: CASSLRLSGGNNEQFF
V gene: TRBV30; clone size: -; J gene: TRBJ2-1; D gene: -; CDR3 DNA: TGTGCCTTTTCTAGCGTCGGCGGGCCGACCTACAATGAGCAGTTCTTC; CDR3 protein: CAFSSVGGPTYNEQFF
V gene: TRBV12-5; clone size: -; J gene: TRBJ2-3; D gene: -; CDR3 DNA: TGTGCTAGTGGTCCAGGCCAAAGCACAGATACGCAGTATTTT; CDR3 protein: CASGPGQSTDTQYF
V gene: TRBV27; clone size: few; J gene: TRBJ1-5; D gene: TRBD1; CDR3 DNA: TGTGCCAGCAGCCTGAGGGGGCGGCTGACGGGGGGCAATCAGCCCCAGCATTTT; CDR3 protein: CASSLRGRLTGGNQPQHF
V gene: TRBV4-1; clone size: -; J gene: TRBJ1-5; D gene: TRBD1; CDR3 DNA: TGCGCCAGCACTTCGGGACAGGGGGCACGACAGCCCCAGCATTTT; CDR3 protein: CASTSGQGARQPQHF
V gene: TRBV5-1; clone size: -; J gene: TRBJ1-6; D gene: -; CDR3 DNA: TGCGCCAGCAGCTTGGATGGGAGTTCTTCACCCCTCCACTTT; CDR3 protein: CASSLDGSSSPLHF
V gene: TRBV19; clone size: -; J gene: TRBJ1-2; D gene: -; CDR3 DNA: TGTGCCAGTAGTATAGACGGGGAATTGACCCTTCTCTATGGCTACACCTTC; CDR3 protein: CASSIDGELTLLYGYTF
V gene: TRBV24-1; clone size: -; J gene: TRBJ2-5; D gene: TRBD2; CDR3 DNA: TGTGCCACCCGCGCCGGGACTAGCGGGAGAGAGACCCAGTACTTC; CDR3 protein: CATRAGTSGRETQYF
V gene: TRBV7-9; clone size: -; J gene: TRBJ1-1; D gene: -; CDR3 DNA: TGTGCCAGCAGCATAGGGACTCCCGAGTACACTGAAGCTTTCTTT; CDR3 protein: CASSIGTPEYTEAFF
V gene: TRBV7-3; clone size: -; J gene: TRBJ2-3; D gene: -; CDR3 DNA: TGTGCCAGCAGCCCAGGCCGGGGAACAGATACGCAGTATTTT; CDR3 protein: CASSPGRGTDTQYF
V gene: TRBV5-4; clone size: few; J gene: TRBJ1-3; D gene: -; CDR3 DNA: TGTGCCAGCAGCTTGGACCGGACTTCTGGAAACACCATATATTTT; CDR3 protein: CASSLDRTSGNTIYF
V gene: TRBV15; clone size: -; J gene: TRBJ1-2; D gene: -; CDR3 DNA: TGTGCCACCAGCAGAGACGGGGGGAGGAGAGCAGGCTTC; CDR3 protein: CATSRDGGRRAGF
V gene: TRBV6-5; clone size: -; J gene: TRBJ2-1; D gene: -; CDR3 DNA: TGTGCCAGCAACCTCGACCCTAGCTCCTACAATGAGCAGTTCTTC; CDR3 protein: CASNLDPSSYNEQFF
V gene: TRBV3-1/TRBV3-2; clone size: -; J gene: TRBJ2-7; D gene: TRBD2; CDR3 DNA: TGTGCCAGCAGCCCCTTCCTAGCGGGAGGGCCCTCGGCGTCAGGACAGTACTTC; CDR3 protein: CASSPFLAGGPSASGQYF
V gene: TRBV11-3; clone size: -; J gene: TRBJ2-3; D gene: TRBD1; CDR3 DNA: TGTGCCAGCAGCGCGGGACAGGGGGCAGCTACGCAGTATTTT; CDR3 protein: CASSAGQGAATQYF
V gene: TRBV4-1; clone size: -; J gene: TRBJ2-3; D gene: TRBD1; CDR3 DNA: TGCGCCAGCAGACATACAGGGGCCCTCACAGATACGCAGTATTTT; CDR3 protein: CASRHTGALTDTQYF
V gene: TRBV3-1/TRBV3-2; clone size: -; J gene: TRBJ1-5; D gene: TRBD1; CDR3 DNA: TGTGCCAGCAGCAGGGGGCGCAGCAATCAGCCCCAGCATTTT; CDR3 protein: CASSRGRSNQPQHF
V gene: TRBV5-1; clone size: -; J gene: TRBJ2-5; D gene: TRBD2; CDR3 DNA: TGCGCCAGCAGCTTCACTCGGACTAGCGGGGGGAAAGAGACCCAGTACTTC; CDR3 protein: CASSFTRTSGGKETQYF
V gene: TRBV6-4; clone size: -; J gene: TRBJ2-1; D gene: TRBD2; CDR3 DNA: TGTGCCAGCACCCCGACCGGGACTACCAACAATGAGCAGTTCTTC; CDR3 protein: CASTPTGTTNNEQFF